This T cell receptor beta chain derives from a study of blood T cells in healthy people across ages. Study-wide findings and caveats: With unsorted PBMCs, a conclusive comparison of naive versus antigen-experienced cells was not possible. Long-lived donors exceeded aged donors in naive CD4+ cells and diversity. Strong correlation linked observed beta diversity and percent naive T cells.

The length of the CDR3 is 17 residues. The germline gives CDR1 DFQATT, CDR2 SNEGSKA (reference sequence). Between the trimmed V and J ends, which lost 0 bases and 4 bases, there was a span of 19 bases. Primed by a sample-barcoded 5' primer and a J-beta primer mix, a second PCR proceeded for about 7 to 11 cycles. Each CDR3 protein is one row after TCRdb ran MiXCR on the 5' RACE reads. The sample has around 650,000 distinct CDR3 sequences, about 30% seen once. This clonotype was seen ten or more times. Its antigen remains unidentified. The genes are TRBV20-1 and TRBJ1-5, with D perhaps matching TRBD1 (6 bases). Source material: blood. The TCR originated in an elderly woman in good health. DNA of the CDR3: TGCAGTGCTAGAGATGGGGGCGGCAGGGGTGGGAATCAGCCCCAGCATTTT. Encoded protein: CSARDGGGRGGNQPQHF.